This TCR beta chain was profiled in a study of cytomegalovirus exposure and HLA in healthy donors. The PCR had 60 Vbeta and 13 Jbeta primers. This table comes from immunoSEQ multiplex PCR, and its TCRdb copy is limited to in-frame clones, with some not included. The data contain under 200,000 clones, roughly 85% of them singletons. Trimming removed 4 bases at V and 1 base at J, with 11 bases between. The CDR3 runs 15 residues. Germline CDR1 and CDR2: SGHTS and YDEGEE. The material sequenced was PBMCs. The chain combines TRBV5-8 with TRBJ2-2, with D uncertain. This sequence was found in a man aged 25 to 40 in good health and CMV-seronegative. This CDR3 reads CASSPRAMNTGELFF. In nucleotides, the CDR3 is TGTGCCAGCAGCCCTCGAGCGATGAACACCGGGGAGCTGTTTTTT.